Listed here are 26 T cell receptor beta chains from one sample, sequenced in a study of shared clonotypes between healthy human individuals. Some clones are missing from TCRdb's copy, which holds only in-frame ones; the method was immunoSEQ multiplex PCR. This sample has 2 million to 2.5 million clones, with 93% found just once. Material for sequencing was naive CD4+ T cells from PBMCs. Subset specified: CD45RA+ positively selected. Receptors were obtained from a man aged 18 to 29 in good health. Some clones in this sample may be carry-over from other donors' samples.

The chain has TRBV30 and TRBJ1-6; D gene uncertain. The germline V gene encodes CDR1 GTSNPN and CDR2 SVGIG (reference sequence). Trimming took 2 bases from V and 0 from J, leaving 11 bases between them. This CDR3 is 16 amino acids long. The CDR3 spells CAWSLAGSSYNSPLHF. Written as DNA, the CDR3 is TGTGCCTGGAGTCTGGCAGGCAGCTCCTATAATTCACCCCTCCACTTT.

The chain has TRBV7-3 and TRBJ1-5; the D is unclear. Germline V gives CDR1 SGHTA, CDR2 FQGTGA. Trimming removed 2 bases at V and 7 bases at J, with 9 bases between. CDR3 size: 13 residues. DNA for the CDR3: TGTGCCAGCAGCTTAGATTTGGGGCAGCCCCAGCATTTT. It yields the protein CASSLDLGQPQHF.

The chain joins TRBV29-1 to TRBJ1-1; possibly TRBD1 for D (5 bases). Per the germline V gene, CDR1 is SQVTM and CDR2 is ANQGSEA. V lost 6 bases and J lost 2, with 13 bases in between. The CDR3 runs to 13 residues. The CDR3 loop is CSVRLRGNTEAFF. Written as DNA, the CDR3 is TGCAGCGTCCGACTTCGGGGCAACACTGAAGCTTTCTTT.

V and J are TRBV30 and TRBJ2-4; no clear D. Per the germline V gene, CDR1 is GTSNPN and CDR2 is SVGIG (reference sequence). This CDR3 contains 16 residues. The V and J ends lost 0 bases and 0 bases respectively, with 12 bases between them. The CDR3 here is CAWSVLPGVAKNIQYF. Here the CDR3 DNA reads TGTGCCTGGAGTGTATTGCCGGGCGTAGCCAAAAACATTCAGTACTTC.

The CDR3 sequence is CASSPPGDTGNTIYF. CDR3 nucleotide sequence: TGTGCCAGCTCACCACCGGGGGACACTGGAAACACCATATATTTT. The chain has TRBV18 and TRBJ1-3; D perhaps matches TRBD1 (6 bases). The germline CDR1 and CDR2 sequences are KGHSH and LQKENI. Trimming shortened V by 0 bases and J by 2 bases, and 8 bases separated the two germline ends. The CDR3 runs 15 residues.

This chain uses TRBV11-3 with TRBJ2-7; D gene unclear. V gave up 2 bases and J gave up 11 bases, with 16 bases separating them. CDR3 length: 13 residues. Looked up from germline, CDR1 is SGHNT and CDR2 is YENEEA. CDR3 loop: CASSLKDPECKYF. The CDR3 DNA reads as TGTGCCAGCAGCTTAAAGGACCCTGAATGTAAGTACTTC.

Points on this clone: The same CDR3 also results from other DNA sequences found in this sample. The chain couples TRBV11-2 to TRBJ2-3, with D unclear. CDR1 and CDR2 (germline): SGHAT, FQNNGV. V lost 0 bases and J lost 4, with 8 bases in between. This CDR3 is 14 amino acids long. The CDR3, as DNA: TGTGCCAGCAGCTTAGATCGAGTGGCAGATACGCAGTATTTT. Its protein is CASSLDRVADTQYF.

The chain recombines TRBV7-3 with TRBJ2-5; 12 bases are a match to TRBD2. Germline values: CDR1 SGHTA, CDR2 FQGTGA. The CDR3 covers 17 residues. J was trimmed by 6 bases and V by 3 bases; bases with no gene match: 11. CDR3 amino acids: CASSLAPLAGGPQTQYF. The CDR3 DNA reads as TGTGCCAGCAGCTTGGCTCCTCTAGCGGGAGGGCCCCAGACCCAGTACTTC.

Of note for this clone: A read error may account for a junction end that differs from germline. The chain carries TRBV18 and TRBJ1-1, with no clear D. Germline CDR1 KGHSH, CDR2 LQKENI. The CDR3 length is 11 residues. The CDR3 loop is CASSPGTLGKF. The DNA of the CDR3 is TGTGCCAGCTCACCAGGCACCCTTGGAAAGTTT.

V usage is TRBV5-4 and J usage is TRBJ2-5; 8 positions match TRBD2. CDR1 is SGHNT, CDR2 YYREEE, per germline (reference sequence). CDR3 length: 17 amino acids. The V segment lost 1 base and the J segment 3 bases; nucleotides outside the gene matches: 11. CDR3 nucleotide sequence: TGTGCCAGCAGCTTGTTTGGACCAGCGGGAGTAAAAGAGACCCAGTACTTC. Amino acids: CASSLFGPAGVKETQYF.

This clone was detected once. The V and J genes are TRBV7-8 and TRBJ1-5, with D possibly being TRBD1 (6 bases). This CDR3 region has 15 residues. Germline CDR1 SGHVS, CDR2 FQNEAQ. The germline V and J ends were trimmed by 1 base and 5 bases, with 12 bases remaining between them. CDR3 bases: TGTGCCAGCAGCTTAGGCGCACCAGGGGATCAGCCCCAGCATTTT. Its translation is CASSLGAPGDQPQHF.

The genes are TRBV29-1 and TRBJ2-5; the match to TRBD2 covers 10 bases. The V gene's germline CDR1 is SQVTM and CDR2 ANQGSEA. J gave up 2 bases and V 7 bases, and 7 bases lay outside the gene matches. This CDR3 is built from 14 residues. The CDR3: CSALSGRTQETQYF. The CDR3 DNA sequence: TGCAGCGCGCTTAGCGGGAGGACTCAAGAGACCCAGTACTTC.

The sample holds one count of this clone. The V and J genes are TRBV7-8 and TRBJ2-7, with a weak D call TRBD2 (5 bases). The CDR3 contains 14 residues. The V gene's germline CDR1 is SGHVS and CDR2 FQNEAQ. The V end was cut by 4 bases, the J end by 4 bases, with 14 bases between. CDR3 loop: CASSSGIFSYEQYF. The CDR3 nucleotides are TGTGCCAGCAGCTCGGGGATATTTTCGTACGAGCAGTACTTC. Based on the CDR3 plus reference TRBV7-8 and TRBJ2-7, the full variable domain is GAGVSQSPRYKVAKRGQDVALRCDPISGHVSLFWYQQALGQGPEFLTYFQNEAQLDKSGLPSDRFFAERPEGSVSTLKIQRTQQEDSAVYLCASSSGIFSYEQYFGPGTRLTVT.

This clone was counted a single time. The chain is built from TRBV2 and TRBJ2-5; 8 nucleotides agree with TRBD1. The CDR3 covers 15 residues. Germline lookup yields CDR1 SNHLY and CDR2 FYNNEI. With V trimmed by 6 bases and J by 4 bases, 10 bases remained unmatched. The CDR3 sequence is CASSLDRGPRETQYF. CDR3 coding DNA: TGTGCCAGCAGCCTCGACAGGGGCCCAAGAGAGACCCAGTACTTC.

The chain joins TRBV7-2 to TRBJ1-1; maybe TRBD1 (5 bases). This CDR3 region has 15 residues. The ends were cut back, 0 bases at V and 4 bases at J, with 12 bases in the middle. Germline V CDR1 and CDR2: SGHTA, FQGNSA. The CDR3 sequence: CASSLAGMGGTEAFF. CDR3 nucleotides: TGTGCCAGCAGCTTAGCGGGCATGGGGGGCACTGAAGCTTTCTTT.

This chain links TRBV11-2 with TRBJ1-2, with 8 positions matching TRBD1. V dropped 5 bases and J dropped 7; count of bases not matched to a gene: 15. There are 16 residues in the CDR3. Per germline, CDR1 SGHAT and CDR2 FQNNGV. The CDR3 sequence is CASSPWTGIVSGGYTF. Here the CDR3 DNA reads TGTGCCAGCAGCCCCTGGACAGGGATCGTGTCCGGTGGCTACACCTTC.

The chain links TRBV7-8 to TRBJ1-2; 8 bases are a match to TRBD1. Germline CDR1 reads SGHVS; CDR2 reads FQNEAQ. The CDR3 spans 14 residues. With 4 bases clipped from V and 5 bases from J, the junction kept 6 bases outside the gene matches. DNA for the CDR3: TGTGCCAGCAGCTCCGGACAGGGCGGGTATGGCTACACCTTC. This sequence encodes CASSSGQGGYGYTF.

The gene calls are TRBV5-1 and TRBJ2-7, with D unresolved. The V end lost 4 bases, the J end lost 3 bases, and 17 bases lay between the germline ends. The CDR3 is made up of 15 amino acids. Germline V gives CDR1 SGHRS, CDR2 YFSETQ. The CDR3 coding sequence is TGCGCCAGCAGCACCAATCCCGGACCCGGCTACGAGCAGTACTTC. Amino acid sequence: CASSTNPGPGYEQYF.

J is TRBJ1-2 and V is TRBV2; D is undetermined. From germline, CDR1 is SNHLY and CDR2 FYNNEI. The CDR3 totals 13 residues. Deletions cut 6 bases from V and 2 bases from J, with 10 bases between. The CDR3 nucleotides are TGTGCCAGCAGAGGCAGAGCCAACTATGGCTACACCTTC. This encodes CASRGRANYGYTF.

The chain has TRBV6-6 and TRBJ2-7, with D possibly TRBD1 on 6 matching bases. The CDR3 runs to 13 residues. Germline V gene sequence: CDR1 MNHNY, CDR2 SVGAGI (reference sequence). With 7 bases removed from V and 0 bases from J, the gap between germline ends came to 10 bases. The CDR3 DNA follows: TGTGCCAGCAAAGGGGGTTCCTCCTACGAGCAGTACTTC. Translated: CASKGGSSYEQYF.

The chain joins TRBV6-1 to TRBJ1-1; D gene ambiguous. Germline V lookup: CDR1 MNHNS, CDR2 SASEGT. The CDR3 is made up of 15 amino acids. Trimming removed 6 bases at V and 0 bases at J, with 14 bases between. Written as DNA, the CDR3 is TGTGCCAGCAGGCAAGGAGTCAACATGAACACTGAAGCTTTCTTT. Translating gives CASRQGVNMNTEAFF.

This clone was picked up one time. The rearrangement links TRBV19 to TRBJ1-2, with D hard to call. Germline lookup yields CDR1 LNHDA and CDR2 SQIVND (reference sequence). The CDR3 length is 13 residues. V lost 3 bases and J lost 0, with 5 bases in between. The CDR3 region has the DNA TGTGCCAGTAGTATGGCGGCTAACTATGGCTACACCTTC. Translated, it gives CASSMAANYGYTF.

The table lists this clone with a few counts. The genes are TRBV2 and TRBJ2-7, with D perhaps assigned TRBD1 or TRBD2 (5 bases each). CDR1 and CDR2 from the germline V gene are SNHLY and FYNNEI. The CDR3 runs to 13 residues. V was shortened by 3 bases and J by 6 bases, with 12 bases between the two germline ends. The CDR3 loop reads CASSEGTPGEQYF. CDR3 bases: TGTGCCAGCAGTGAGGGGACGCCGGGCGAGCAGTACTTC.

This clone was counted once. V and J are TRBV28 and TRBJ1-2; no firm D call. The CDR3 contains 13 residues. The germline V and J ends were trimmed by 3 bases and 4 bases, with 9 bases remaining between them. In germline, CDR1 is MDHEN, CDR2 SYDVKM. CDR3 sequence (DNA): TGTGCCAGCAGTTTGTGGCAGATCTATGGCTACACCTTC. It encodes CASSLWQIYGYTF.

The chain uses TRBV19 and TRBJ1-2, with TRBD1 matching 10 bases. Unmatched junction bases numbered 10, after V lost 7 bases and J lost 8 bases. Germline lookup yields CDR1 LNHDA and CDR2 SQIVND (reference sequence). The CDR3 contains 14 residues. CDR3 amino acids: CASTPTGGGWGYTF. The CDR3, as DNA: TGTGCCAGTACCCCGACAGGGGGCGGATGGGGCTACACCTTC.

The V call is TRBV7-9, the J call TRBJ2-5, with D unclear. V was clipped by 3 bases and J by 2 bases, with 10 bases between them. CDR3 length equals 14 residues. Germline CDR1 and CDR2: SEHNR and FQNEAQ (reference sequence). The CDR3 here is CASSFMVPQETQYF. In nucleotides, the CDR3 is TGTGCCAGCAGCTTTATGGTCCCACAAGAGACCCAGTACTTC. Together with reference TRBV7-9 and TRBJ2-5, the CDR3 gives the full variable domain: DTGVSQNPRHKITKRGQNVTFRCDPISEHNRLYWYRQTLGQGPEFLTYFQNEAQLEKSRLLSDRFSAERPKGSFSTLEIQRTEQGDSAMYLCASSFMVPQETQYFGPGTRLLVL.